This T cell receptor (beta chain) was documented in a study of shared clonotypes between healthy human individuals. Notes on this clone: The antigen is not known.

Nashville, Tennessee was home to all donors, who were Caucasian adults. The V end lost 3 bases, the J end lost 7 bases, and 13 bases lay between the germline ends. The CDR3 loop spans 13 amino acids. In germline, CDR1 is GTSNPN, CDR2 SVGIG (reference sequence). Measured with immunoSEQ multiplex PCR; TCRdb has only the in-frame clones, and not every one. The data hold more than 2 million clones, with approximately 96% observed a single time. Overall study results and limits: Non-shared clonotypes displayed generation probabilities falling below those of clonotypes present in all four donors. A generally larger estimated richness was seen in naive subsets than in memory subsets.

This TCR was recovered from a young man in good health. The sequenced sample was naive CD4+ T cells sorted from blood. This sample's subset: CD45RA+ positively selected. The rearrangement joins TRBV30 to TRBJ1-5; no reliable D call. The CDR3 loop is CAWRAPGGQPQHF. The CDR3 nucleotides read TGTGCCTGGAGGGCCCCGGGAGGCCAGCCCCAGCATTTT.